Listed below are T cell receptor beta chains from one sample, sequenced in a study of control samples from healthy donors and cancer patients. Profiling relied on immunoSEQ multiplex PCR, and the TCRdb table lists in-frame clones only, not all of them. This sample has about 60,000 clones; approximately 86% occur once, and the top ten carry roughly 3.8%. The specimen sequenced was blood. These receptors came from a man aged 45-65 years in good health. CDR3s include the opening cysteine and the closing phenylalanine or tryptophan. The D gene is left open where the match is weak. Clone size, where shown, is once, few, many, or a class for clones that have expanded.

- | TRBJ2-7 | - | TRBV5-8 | TGTGCCAGCAGCTTGGGATGGGGTAACTCCTACGAGCAGTACTTC | CASSLGWGNSYEQYF
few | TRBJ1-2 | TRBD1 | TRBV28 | TGTGCCACCGGACAGGACTATGGCTACACCTTC | CATGQDYGYTF
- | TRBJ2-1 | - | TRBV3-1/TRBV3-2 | TGTGCCAGCAAGGGGATGGGCTACAATGAGCAGTTCTTC | CASKGMGYNEQFF
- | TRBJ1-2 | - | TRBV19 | TGTGCCAGTTCGACAGGCTTCGATGGCTACACCTTC | CASSTGFDGYTF
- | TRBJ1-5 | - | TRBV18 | TGTGCCAGCTCACCCGGATTGGGACTTCCGCGGAGCAATCAGCCCCAGCATTTT | CASSPGLGLPRSNQPQHF
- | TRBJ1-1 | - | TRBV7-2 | TGTGCCAGCAGCTTAGCGACAGCGAACACTGAAGCTTTCTTT | CASSLATANTEAFF
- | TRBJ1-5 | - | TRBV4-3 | TGCGCCAGCAGCCGGACCCTAAATCAGCCCCAGCATTTT | CASSRTLNQPQHF
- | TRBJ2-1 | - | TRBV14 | TGTGCCAGCAGCCATCGGGTGCCCCCGAGCGGCGAGCAGTTCTTC | CASSHRVPPSGEQFF
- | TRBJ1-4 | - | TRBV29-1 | TGCAGCTTTAGGGGGGGGGATGAAAAACTGTTTTTT | CSFRGGDEKLFF
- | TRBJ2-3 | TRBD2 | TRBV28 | TGTGCCAGCAGTTTAGGGCTAGGACTAGCGGGATCTAGCACAGATACGCAGTATTTT | CASSLGLGLAGSSTDTQYF
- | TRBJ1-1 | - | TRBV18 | TGTGCCAGCTCACCTCCCGTAGGCGGGGGGCGAGGGACTGAAGCTTTCTTT | CASSPPVGGGRGTEAFF
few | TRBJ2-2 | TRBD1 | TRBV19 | TGTGCCAGTAGTATCCCTGGGCAGGGGGCGAACACCGGGGAGCTGTTTTTT | CASSIPGQGANTGELFF
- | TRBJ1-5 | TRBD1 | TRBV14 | TGTGCCAGCAGCCAAGGGGGACAGGGGAATCAGCCCCAGCATTTT | CASSQGGQGNQPQHF
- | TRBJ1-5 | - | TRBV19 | TGTGCCAGTACCCGGGAGGGGGGCAATCAGCCCCAGCATTTT | CASTREGGNQPQHF
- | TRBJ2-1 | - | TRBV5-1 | TGCGCCAGCAGCTTGGCCGGAGATTTCAATGAGCAGTTCTTC | CASSLAGDFNEQFF
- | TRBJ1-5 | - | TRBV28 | TGTGCCAGCAGTGTCCGCATGGGGACCTTTAGCAATCAGCCCCAGCATTTT | CASSVRMGTFSNQPQHF
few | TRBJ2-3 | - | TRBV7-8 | TGTGCCAGCAGCTTTTACAGCGGCACAGATACGCAGTATTTT | CASSFYSGTDTQYF
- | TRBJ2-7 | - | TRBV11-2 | TGTGCCAGCAGCCTTAGCGTGGCGGGAATCCTGGTCCACGAGCAGTACTTC | CASSLSVAGILVHEQYF
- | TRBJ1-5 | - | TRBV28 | TGTGCCAGCAGTCTAGATTTCAGGGACAATCAGCCCCAGCATTTT | CASSLDFRDNQPQHF
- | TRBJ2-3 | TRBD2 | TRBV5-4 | TGTGCCAGCAGCTTGGGGGGGAGGGCAGATACGCAGTATTTT | CASSLGGRADTQYF
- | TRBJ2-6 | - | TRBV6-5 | TGTGCCAGCAGTTACAGGGACGGGGCCAACGTCCTGACTTTC | CASSYRDGANVLTF
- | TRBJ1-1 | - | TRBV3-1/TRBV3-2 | TGTGCCAGCAGCGCGACCGGGGGAGTCACTGAAGCTTTCTTT | CASSATGGVTEAFF
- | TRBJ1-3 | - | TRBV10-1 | TGCGCCAGCAGTGACAACTCTGGAAACACCATATATTTT | CASSDNSGNTIYF
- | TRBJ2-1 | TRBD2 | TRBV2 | TGTGCCGGAAGGCTAGCGGGAGGTTGGAATGAGCAGTTCTTC | CAGRLAGGWNEQFF
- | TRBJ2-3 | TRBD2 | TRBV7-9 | TGTGCCAGCAGCTTAGCGGGGGGGACAGATACGCAGTATTTT | CASSLAGGTDTQYF
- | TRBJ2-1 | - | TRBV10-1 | TGCGCCAGCAGCCAAGACAGTAGCTCCTACAATGAGCAGTTCTTC | CASSQDSSSYNEQFF
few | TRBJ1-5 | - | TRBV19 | TGTGCCAGTAGTATTACCGGGAGCCTCTATAGCAATCAGCCCCAGCATTTT | CASSITGSLYSNQPQHF
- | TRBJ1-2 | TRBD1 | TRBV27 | TGTGCCAGCAGTTCGAACCGGGACAGGGGTAGCTATGGCTACACCTTC | CASSSNRDRGSYGYTF
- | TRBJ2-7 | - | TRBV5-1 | TGCGCCAGCAGCTTGGGCTGGGAGCGCGAGCAGTACTTC | CASSLGWEREQYF
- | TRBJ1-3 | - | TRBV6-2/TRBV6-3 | TGTGCCAGCAGCCGCAACTCTGGAAACACCATATATTTT | CASSRNSGNTIYF
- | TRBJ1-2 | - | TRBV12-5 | TGTGCTAGTGGTTTGGTACTGGCAGCTAACTATGGCTACACCTTC | CASGLVLAANYGYTF
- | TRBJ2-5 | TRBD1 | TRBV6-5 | TGTGCCAGCAGAGATTCGGACAGGGAAGGGGAGACCCAGTACTTC | CASRDSDREGETQYF
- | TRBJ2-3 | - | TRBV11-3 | TGTGCCAGCAGCTTGGGTACTGCGGGCGGAAGCACAGATACGCAGTATTTT | CASSLGTAGGSTDTQYF
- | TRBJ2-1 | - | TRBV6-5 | TGTGCCAGCAGTTACGGTGGAGTCTCCTACAATGAGCAGTTCTTC | CASSYGGVSYNEQFF
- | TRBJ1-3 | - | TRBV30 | TGTGCCTGGAGTGTAGGAGGGGGTCCTGGAAACACCATATATTTT | CAWSVGGGPGNTIYF
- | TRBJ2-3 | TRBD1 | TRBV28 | TGTGCCAGCAGGGCACCGGGACAGCATAGCACAGATACGCAGTATTTT | CASRAPGQHSTDTQYF
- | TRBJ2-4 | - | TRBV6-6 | TGTGCCAGCAGCCTAACAGGGGAGGTCAAAAACATTCAGTACTTC | CASSLTGEVKNIQYF
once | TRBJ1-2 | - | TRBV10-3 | TGTGCCATCAGCCTTTCTCTTTCCGGGGACTATGGCTACACCTTC | CAISLSLSGDYGYTF
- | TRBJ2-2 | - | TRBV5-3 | TGTGCCAGAAGGGTAGGAGAGTACACCGGGGAGCTGTTTTTT | CARRVGEYTGELFF
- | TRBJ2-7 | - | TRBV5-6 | TGTGCCAGCAGCCCCGAGGGACTTTCCTACGAGCAGTACTTC | CASSPEGLSYEQYF
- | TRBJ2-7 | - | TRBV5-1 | TGCGCCAGCAGCATTGGGAGTTTGGGGGAGCAGTACTTC | CASSIGSLGEQYF
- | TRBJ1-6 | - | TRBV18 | TGTGCCAGCTCAGCGACACAGGGTGGGGATAGTTCACCCCTCCACTTT | CASSATQGGDSSPLHF
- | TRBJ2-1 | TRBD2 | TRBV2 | TGTGCCAGCGGGAGCGGGAGGCACGACAATGAGCAGTTCTTC | CASGSGRHDNEQFF
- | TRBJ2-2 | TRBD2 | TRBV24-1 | TGTGCCACCAGTGGGAAGCCTAGCGGGAGGGCAGGCACCGGGGAGCTGTTTTTT | CATSGKPSGRAGTGELFF
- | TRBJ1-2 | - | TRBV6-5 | TGTGCCAGCCTGAGAGTCGTGGGGGCAGACTATGGCTACACCTTC | CASLRVVGADYGYTF
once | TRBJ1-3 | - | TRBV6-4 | TGTGCCAGCAGTGACTCTGTCTGTTGGCAGGCGAGCTCTGGAAACACCATATATTTT | CASSDSVCWQASSGNTIYF
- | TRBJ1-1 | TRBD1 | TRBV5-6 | TGTGCCAGCAGCTTTCCACAGGGGGAAGCTTTCTTT | CASSFPQGEAFF
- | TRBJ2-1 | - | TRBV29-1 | TGCAGCGTTGTGGAGGGGGTCGATGAGCAGTTCTTC | CSVVEGVDEQFF
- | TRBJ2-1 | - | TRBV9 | TGTGCCAGCAGCGTAGATGGCGCCTTCTCCGCCAATGAGCAGTTCTTC | CASSVDGAFSANEQFF
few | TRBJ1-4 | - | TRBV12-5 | TGTGCTAGTGGTTCGGGAGGGGATAGTGAAAAACTGTTTTTT | CASGSGGDSEKLFF
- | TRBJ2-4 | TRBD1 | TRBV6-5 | TGTGCCAGTTGGGACAGAAACATTCAGTACTTC | CASWDRNIQYF
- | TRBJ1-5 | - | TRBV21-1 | TGTGCCAGCAGCAAAGGTCCAGATGGACAGGGAGAGCATCAGCCCCAGCATTTT | CASSKGPDGQGEHQPQHF